The 7 T cell receptor beta chains below come from one sample, sequenced in a study of T cell changes during pregnancy in multiple sclerosis. Clones were read by immunoSEQ multiplex PCR, and TCRdb kept only the in-frame ones, dropping some. Of roughly 57,000 clones in the sample, roughly 90% were seen once. Sequenced here: CD4+ T cells from peripheral blood mononuclear cells, sampled after pregnancy. All receptors come from a female donor with multiple sclerosis, enrolled in a pregnancy study.

The chain combines TRBV4-1 with TRBJ2-5; 8 nucleotides line up with TRBD2. Trimming cost V 4 bases and J 5 bases; bases outside gene matches: 9. Germline V CDR1 and CDR2: MGHRA, YSYEKL. The CDR3 totals 15 residues. Here the CDR3 reads CASSRVRLAMETQYF. The CDR3 DNA reads TGCGCCAGCAGCCGCGTAAGACTAGCGATGGAGACCCAGTACTTC.

The V call is TRBV5-1, the J call TRBJ2-3; 11 bases are shared with TRBD1. Losses at the gene ends were 0 bases for V and 1 base for J; bases not matched to a gene: 7. Germline V lookup: CDR1 SGHRS, CDR2 YFSETQ. CDR3 size: 18 residues. The CDR3 region has the DNA TGCGCCAGCAGCTTGGTCCGGACAGGGGGCTCGGGCACAGATACGCAGTATTTT. Translation: CASSLVRTGGSGTDTQYF.

The CDR3 spells CASSGTGRLETQYF. CDR3 DNA sequence: TGTGCCAGCTCCGGGACAGGGAGGCTAGAGACCCAGTACTTC. The chain combines TRBV5-6 with TRBJ2-5, with TRBD1 matching over 9 bases. Looked up from germline, CDR1 is SGHDT and CDR2 is YYEEEE. V shed 7 bases, J shed 4 bases, and the junction held 8 bases outside the gene matches. CDR3 length equals 14 residues. The variable domain in full, with the rest retrieved from reference TRBV5-6 and TRBJ2-5, is DAGVTQSPTHLIKTRGQQVTLRCSPKSGHDTVSWYQQALGQGPQFIFQYYEEEERQRGNFPDRFSGHQFPNYSSELNVNALLLGDSALYLCASSGTGRLETQYFGPGTRLLVL.

J is TRBJ1-2 and V is TRBV18, with D uncertain. CDR3 size: 15 residues. From germline, CDR1 is KGHSH and CDR2 LQKENI. The ends were cut back, 4 bases at V and 3 bases at J, with 15 bases in the middle. The CDR3 region is CASSQTRDLDYGYTF. The CDR3 DNA is TGTGCCAGCTCACAAACTAGAGACCTTGACTATGGCTACACCTTC.

This chain links TRBV19 with TRBJ1-5; D remains ambiguous. CDR1 is LNHDA and CDR2 is SQIVND in the germline V gene (reference sequence). This CDR3 spans 17 amino acids. V lost 4 bases and J 6 bases, leaving 22 bases between the germline ends. The DNA for the CDR3 is TGTGCCAGTAGTAAAGCGTTCAGCCACCGATCATCTCAGCCCCAGCATTTT. It translates to CASSKAFSHRSSQPQHF.

This clone was picked up one time. The gene calls are TRBV20-1 and TRBJ1-1; D is uncertain. Trimming removed 3 bases at V and 8 bases at J, with 10 bases between. The CDR3 is 11 residues long. CDR1 and CDR2 from the germline V gene are DFQATT and SNEGSKA (reference sequence). CDR3 sequence: CSASSEAEAFF. DNA for the CDR3: TGCAGTGCTAGCAGCGAGGCAGAAGCTTTCTTT.

The chain employs TRBV5-6 and TRBJ1-1; the D gene is possibly TRBD1 (6 bases). Germline loops: CDR1 SGHDT, CDR2 YYEEEE. Trimming cost V 4 bases and J 4 bases, with 14 bases left between them. The CDR3 has 14 residues. The CDR3 is CASSRGGGGTEAFF. In nucleotides, the CDR3 is TGTGCCAGCAGCAGGGGGGGCGGGGGCACTGAAGCTTTCTTT.